This TCR beta chain was sequenced in a study of shared clonotypes between healthy human individuals (TCRdb year 2020). Regarding the complete study: The cohort comprised a couple of women and a few men aged 18 to 49 years. Between about 0.8 and 9.5 billion PBMCs per donor were obtained by leukapheresis. To increase sequencing depth and limit assay-specific biases, different laboratories used diverse techniques to prepare libraries and sequence TCR repertoires. Blood TCR repertoires of roughly five healthy adults were deeply sequenced to estimate repertoire size and the extent of clonotype sharing between individuals. For each donor, three plates each were used for CD4 naive and CD4 memory, two plates were used for CD8 naive, and one plate was used for CD8 memory. Beyond this particular receptor, the publication reports: Pairwise subsampling indicated that sequencing depth was expected to affect the degree of clonotype sharing among donors. Incomplete sequencing was indicated by rarefaction of sorted-subset datasets, despite the large sequencing depth. Estimated clonotype richness was generally larger for naive than for memory subsets. Clonotypes shared by all four sorted-subset donors showed higher generation probabilities than non-shared clonotypes. Because the study included only a small number of donors, the genetic and exposure-history diversity represented was limited. Sharing across a few donors was observed for 4.5% to 6.5% of naive CD4, about 3.2% of naive CD8, over 2% of memory CD4, and around 0.4% of memory CD8 clonotypes. Only blood was sampled, and tissue TCR repertoires likely differ from those in blood.

CDR1 and CDR2 (LNHDA, SQIVND) derive from the germline V gene (reference sequence). Spanning cysteine to phenylalanine, the CDR3 consists of 15 amino acids. Solely the CDR3 DNA is kept, with 45 bases framed from the first base. Here V drops 4 bases and J drops 4 bases, and the junction holds 8 bases not matched to any gene. Donors were healthy HIV-negative adults with no recently reported acute infections or vaccinations. All donors were Caucasian adults living in Nashville, Tennessee, USA. CD4+ T cells were enriched by magnetic negative selection, after which naive cells were positively selected on CD45RA and the negative fraction was taken as the memory subset. Blood was collected by leukapheresis, and PBMCs were isolated by Ficoll-Histopaque density gradient centrifugation and then cryopreserved in liquid nitrogen vapor phase. Analytical flow cytometry was used to check the purity and quantity of each magnetically sorted T cell population. Genomic DNA was isolated from each sorted fraction and quantified by UV absorbance on a Nanodrop 2000c.

Using the deep immunoSEQ assay, multiplex PCR amplified TCR CDR3 regions from genomic DNA. For each cell subset, the extracted genomic DNA was distributed evenly across all wells of several immunoSEQ 96-well plates, and each plate served as one replicate. Each replicate PCR for sorted subsets received about 210 ng genomic DNA, equal to roughly 30,000 T cell genomes. Purified libraries were measured with a Qubit 3.0 fluorometer, size-checked on a Bioanalyzer 2100, and measured again with the KAPA Library Quantification kit. A separate single-read 150-cycle Illumina NextSeq 550 flow cell was used to sequence each immunoSEQ 96-well plate. The paper's processing steps were these. Because the immunoSEQ output included only junctional sequences and no quality scores, the filtering could not be the same as the filtering used for full-length reads. To assign V/J genes and CDR3, sequences were annotated using PyIR, a Python wrapper for IgBLAST v1.9, with IMGT germline references. Reads were removed for weak V/J assignments (E-value above 1e-6), missing CDR3, stop codons, out-of-frame junctions, or ambiguous translated residues. A V3J clonotype was defined by an identical inferred V gene, J gene, and CDR3 amino acid sequence. Percentage overlap between repertoires was computed as shared unique clonotypes divided by the size of the smaller repertoire. Richness of each repertoire was evaluated using RTK rarefaction, the Chao1 estimator, and Recon v2.1 estimates of unobserved clonotypes. For all TCRbeta clonotypes obtained by the gDNA method from a few donors, generation probabilities were computed with OLGA. The source is immuneACCESS, and TCRdb retained only in-frame sequences with V and J called. Part of the clones is not carried over; for the studies checked, unresolved V genes explain less than half of this, and the remainder is unexplained. That table supplies the V and J calls and clone size; D and trimming were determined from the DNA. The sample table records about 2 million clones; 90% to 95% of these occur just once. In total, the top ten clones hold 0.1% to 0.15% of the sample.

Worth noting for this clone: What this receptor recognizes is not known. Per-nucleotide qualities are absent, and no much larger clonotype sits a single base away.

The sequence joins TRBV19 to TRBJ1-2; 8 bases in the middle match TRBD1. The specimen was naive CD4+ T cells sorted from blood. The cell subset or site label here, explained by the study, means: CD45RA+ positively selected. The clonotype was recovered from a man aged 18 to 29 in good health. The CDR3 loop reads CASSKQGQAFYGYTF. The nucleotides are TGTGCCAGTAGTAAACAGGGACAGGCGTTCTATGGCTACACCTTC. With all but the CDR3 taken from the reference TRBV19 and TRBJ1-2 genes, the full variable domain is: DGGITQSPKYLFRKEGQNVTLSCEQNLNHDAMYWYRQDPGQGLRLIYYSQIVNDFQKGDIAEGYSVSREKKESFPLTVTSAQKNPTAFYLCASSKQGQAFYGYTFGSGTRLTVV.